The clone carrying this TCR beta chain has only a few counts. Its antigen is not known. These data belong to a study of T cells in localized non-small cell lung cancer. General observations from the study: Uninvolved adjacent lung showed higher T cell clonality than tumor. A median of about 54 of the top 100 tumor clones appeared in adjacent lung, which was paired and uninvolved. Among blood samples, higher T cell density accompanied longer overall survival.

Sequenced by immunoSEQ multiplex PCR; TCRdb stores in-frame clones only, minus some. There are about 1,400 clones in the sample; 24% occur only once, and 9.5% to 15% lies in the top ten. The V end lost 4 bases, the J end lost 0 bases, and 21 bases lay between the germline ends. There are 18 residues in the CDR3. Looked up from germline, CDR1 is KGHSH and CDR2 is LQKENI. The origin of this receptor is a male donor at least 60 years old with stage II lung adenocarcinoma. The genes are TRBV18 and TRBJ1-1; tentatively, D is TRBD1 (5 bases). Sequencing used lung tumor tissue, obtained before any cancer treatment. The DNA for the CDR3 is TGTGCCAGCTCACTTAACCAGGGCCTAAGGGGATTGAACACTGAAGCTTTCTTT. Encoded protein: CASSLNQGLRGLNTEAFF.